A single sample is the source of the 4 T cell receptor beta chains below, sequenced in a study of cytomegalovirus exposure and HLA in healthy donors. PCR primers comprised 60 Vbeta and 13 Jbeta primers. Repertoires were generated with immunoSEQ multiplex PCR, while TCRdb's copy carries only in-frame clones and drops some. Altogether around 85,000 clones are present, approximately 80% being singletons, with the ten largest covering more than 20%. The specimen sequenced was PBMCs. The receptors originated from a woman aged 45-60 years in good health and CMV-seropositive.

CDR3 in DNA: TGTGCCAGCAGCTTAGCGGGGACTAGGACGGAAAATGAGCAGTTCTTC. It translates to CASSLAGTRTENEQFF. This rearrangement joins TRBV7-9 to TRBJ2-1; 8 bases line up with TRBD2. The junction had 8 bases not matched to a gene; V was cut back by 0 bases and J by 7 bases. Germline V gene lookup returns CDR1 SEHNR and CDR2 FQNEAQ (reference sequence). The CDR3 has 16 amino acids.

The J gene is TRBJ2-1, the V gene TRBV5-1, with D maybe TRBD2 (6 bases). With 4 bases removed from V and 0 bases from J, the gap between germline ends came to 11 bases. Germline lookup yields CDR1 SGHRS and CDR2 YFSETQ. This CDR3 is 15 amino acids long. CDR3: CASSPRLDSYNEQFF. The DNA of the CDR3 is TGCGCCAGCAGCCCCAGACTAGACTCCTACAATGAGCAGTTCTTC. Filled out from reference TRBV5-1 and TRBJ2-1, the complete variable domain reads KAGVTQTPRYLIKTRGQQVTLSCSPISGHRSVSWYQQTPGQGLQFLFEYFSETQRNKGNFPGRFSGRQFSNSRSEMNVSTLELGDSALYLCASSPRLDSYNEQFFGPGTRLTVL.

This clone was counted between two and nine times. CDR3 DNA sequence: TGTGCCTGTGGGACAGGCCTCTCCTACGAGCAGTACTTC. Encoded protein: CACGTGLSYEQYF. V and J are TRBV30 and TRBJ2-7; 8 positions agree with TRBD1. CDR1 is GTSNPN, CDR2 SVGIG, per germline (reference sequence). This CDR3 is built from 13 residues. The J segment lost 0 bases and the V segment lost 6 bases, leaving 4 bases of the junction unmatched.

The chain carries TRBV7-9 and TRBJ1-1; the D is unclear. CDR3 size: 15 residues. Germline CDR1 reads SEHNR; CDR2 reads FQNEAQ (reference sequence). Trimming took 1 base from V and 6 from J, leaving 15 bases between them. DNA for the CDR3: TGTGCCAGCAGCTTAGGAGGGCCGGTGCCCGCTGAAGCTTTCTTT. It codes for CASSLGGPVPAEAFF. Combining the CDR3 with reference TRBV7-9 and TRBJ1-1 gives the whole variable domain DTGVSQNPRHKITKRGQNVTFRCDPISEHNRLYWYRQTLGQGPEFLTYFQNEAQLEKSRLLSDRFSAERPKGSFSTLEIQRTEQGDSAMYLCASSLGGPVPAEAFFGQGTRLTVV.